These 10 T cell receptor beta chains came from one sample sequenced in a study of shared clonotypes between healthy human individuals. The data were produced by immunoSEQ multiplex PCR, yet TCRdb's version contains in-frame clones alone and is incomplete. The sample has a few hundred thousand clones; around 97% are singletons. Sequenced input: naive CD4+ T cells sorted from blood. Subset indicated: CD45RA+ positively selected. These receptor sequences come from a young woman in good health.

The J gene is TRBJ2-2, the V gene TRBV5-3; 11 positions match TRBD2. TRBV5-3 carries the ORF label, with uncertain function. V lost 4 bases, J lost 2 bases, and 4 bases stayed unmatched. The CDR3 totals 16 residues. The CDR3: CARSEGLAVNTGELFF. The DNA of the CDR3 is TGTGCCAGAAGCGAGGGACTAGCGGTCAACACCGGGGAGCTGTTTTTT.

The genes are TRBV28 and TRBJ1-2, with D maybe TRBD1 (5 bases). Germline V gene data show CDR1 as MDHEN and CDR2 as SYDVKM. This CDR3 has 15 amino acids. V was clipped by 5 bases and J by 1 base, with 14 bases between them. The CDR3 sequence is CASSPPGGINYGYTF. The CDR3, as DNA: TGTGCCAGCAGTCCTCCCGGGGGAATTAACTATGGCTACACCTTC.

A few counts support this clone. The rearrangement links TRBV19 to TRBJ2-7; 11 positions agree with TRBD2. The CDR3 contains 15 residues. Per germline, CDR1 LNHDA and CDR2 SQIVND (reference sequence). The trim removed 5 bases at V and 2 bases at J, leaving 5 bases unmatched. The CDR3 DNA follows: TGTGCCAGTAGTCAGAGACTAGCGGGGACCTACGAGCAGTACTTC. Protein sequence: CASSQRLAGTYEQYF.

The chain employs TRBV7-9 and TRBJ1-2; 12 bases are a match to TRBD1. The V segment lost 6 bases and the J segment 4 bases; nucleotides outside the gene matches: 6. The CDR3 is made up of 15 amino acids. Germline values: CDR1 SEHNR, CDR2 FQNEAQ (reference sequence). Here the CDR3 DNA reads TGTGCCAGCAGAACTACGGGACAGGGGGCCTATGGCTACACCTTC. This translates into CASRTTGQGAYGYTF.

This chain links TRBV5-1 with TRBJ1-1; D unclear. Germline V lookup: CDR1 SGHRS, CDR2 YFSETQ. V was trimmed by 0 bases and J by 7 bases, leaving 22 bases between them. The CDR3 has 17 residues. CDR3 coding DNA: TGCGCCAGCAGCTTGGGGGTACTAGGCAGACCGGAAGATGAAGCTTTCTTT. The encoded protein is CASSLGVLGRPEDEAFF.

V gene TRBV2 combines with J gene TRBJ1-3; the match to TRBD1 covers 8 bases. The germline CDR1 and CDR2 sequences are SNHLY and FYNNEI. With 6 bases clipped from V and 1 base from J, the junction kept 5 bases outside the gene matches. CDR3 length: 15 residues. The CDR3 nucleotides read TGTGCCAGCAGGACGGGACAGGCGTCTGGAAACACCATATATTTT. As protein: CASRTGQASGNTIYF.

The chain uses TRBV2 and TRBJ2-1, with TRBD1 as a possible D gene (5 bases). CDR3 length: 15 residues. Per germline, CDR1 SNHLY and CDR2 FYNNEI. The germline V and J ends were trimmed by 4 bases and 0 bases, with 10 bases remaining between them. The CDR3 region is CASSAGDSSYNEQFF. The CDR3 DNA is TGTGCCAGCAGTGCCGGCGACAGCTCCTACAATGAGCAGTTCTTC.

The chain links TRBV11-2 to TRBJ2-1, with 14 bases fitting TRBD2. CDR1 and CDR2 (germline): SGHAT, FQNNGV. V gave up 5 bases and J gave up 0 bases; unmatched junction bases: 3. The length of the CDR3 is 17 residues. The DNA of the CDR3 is TGTGCCAGCAGCCCCGGGACTAGCGGGAGCTCCTACAATGAGCAGTTCTTC. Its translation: CASSPGTSGSSYNEQFF.

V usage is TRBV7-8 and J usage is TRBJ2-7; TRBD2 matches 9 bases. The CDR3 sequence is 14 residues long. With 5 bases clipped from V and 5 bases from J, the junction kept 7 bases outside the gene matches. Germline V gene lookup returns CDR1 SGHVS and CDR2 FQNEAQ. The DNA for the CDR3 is TGTGCCAGCAGCGCGGGGACTAGCCCCCACGAGCAGTACTTC. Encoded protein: CASSAGTSPHEQYF.

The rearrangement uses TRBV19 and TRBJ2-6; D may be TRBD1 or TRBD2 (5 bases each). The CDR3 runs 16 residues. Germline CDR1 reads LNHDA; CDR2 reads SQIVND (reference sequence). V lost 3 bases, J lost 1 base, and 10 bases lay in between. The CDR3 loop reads CASSMVGVSGANVLTF. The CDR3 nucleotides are TGTGCCAGTAGTATGGTGGGGGTTTCTGGGGCCAACGTCCTGACTTTC.